This T cell receptor beta chain appears in the sequencing data of a study of T cell changes during pregnancy in multiple sclerosis. Repertoires were generated with immunoSEQ multiplex PCR, while TCRdb's copy carries only in-frame clones and drops some. Of about 57,000 clones listed, just over 90% are singletons. With 2 bases removed from V and 2 bases from J, the gap between germline ends came to 12 bases. The CDR3 has 15 amino acids. Germline V gene lookup returns CDR1 MDHEN and CDR2 SYDVKM. The chain joins TRBV28 to TRBJ2-5, with D maybe TRBD1 (6 bases). This clonotype was obtained from a female donor with multiple sclerosis, enrolled in a pregnancy study. The starting material was CD4+ T cells from peripheral blood mononuclear cells, obtained in the second trimester of pregnancy. The CDR3: CASSLPTGYQETQYF. The CDR3 coding sequence is TGTGCCAGCAGTTTACCGACAGGCTATCAAGAGACCCAGTACTTC.